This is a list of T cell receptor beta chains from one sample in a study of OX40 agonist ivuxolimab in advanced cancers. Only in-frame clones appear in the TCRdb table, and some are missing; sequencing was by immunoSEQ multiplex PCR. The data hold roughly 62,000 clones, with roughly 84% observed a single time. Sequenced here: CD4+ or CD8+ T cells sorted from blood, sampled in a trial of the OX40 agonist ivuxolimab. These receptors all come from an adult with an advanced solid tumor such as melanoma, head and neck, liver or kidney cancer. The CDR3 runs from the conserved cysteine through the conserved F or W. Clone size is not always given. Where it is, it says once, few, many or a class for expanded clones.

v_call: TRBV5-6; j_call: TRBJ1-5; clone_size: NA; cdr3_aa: CASSTTGASNQPQHF
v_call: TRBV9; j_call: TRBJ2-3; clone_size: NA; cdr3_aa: CASSVRQIRPDTQYF
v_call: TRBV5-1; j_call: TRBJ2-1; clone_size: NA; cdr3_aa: CASSLTVSYNEQFF
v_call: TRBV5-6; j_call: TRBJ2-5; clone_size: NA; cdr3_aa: CASSPDRDATQYF
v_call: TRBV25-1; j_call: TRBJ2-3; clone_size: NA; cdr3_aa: CASSELVRSTDTQYF
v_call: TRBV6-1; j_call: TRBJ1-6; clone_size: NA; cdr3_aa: CASRGRGPDSPLHF
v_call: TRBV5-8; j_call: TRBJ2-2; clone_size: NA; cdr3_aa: CASSPGTADTGELFF
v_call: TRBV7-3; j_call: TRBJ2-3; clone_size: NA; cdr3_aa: CASSFGPGADTQYF
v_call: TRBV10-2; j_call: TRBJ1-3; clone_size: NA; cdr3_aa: CASSRQGDGNTIYF
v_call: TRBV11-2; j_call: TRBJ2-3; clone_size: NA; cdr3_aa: CASSYRRKRTGGSTDTQYF
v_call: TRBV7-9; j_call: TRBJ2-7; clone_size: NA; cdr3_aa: CASNQLRGGRAYEQYF
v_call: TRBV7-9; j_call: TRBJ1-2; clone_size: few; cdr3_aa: CASSLNGDQYGYTF
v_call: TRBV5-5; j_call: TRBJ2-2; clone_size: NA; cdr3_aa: CASSSSPFYAGELFF
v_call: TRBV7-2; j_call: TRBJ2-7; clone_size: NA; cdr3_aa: CASSPTAGPTYEQYF
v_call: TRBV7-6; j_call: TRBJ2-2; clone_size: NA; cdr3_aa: CASSPWTGEDTGELFF
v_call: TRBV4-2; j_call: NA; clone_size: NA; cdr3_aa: CASSQDLGGPYEQYF
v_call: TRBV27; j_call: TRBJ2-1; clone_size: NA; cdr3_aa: CASSLLGPGSGGAGEQFF
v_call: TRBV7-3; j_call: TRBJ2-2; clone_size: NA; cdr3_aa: CASSSLPPGELFF
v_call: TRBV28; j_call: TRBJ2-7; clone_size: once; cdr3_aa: CASSPAGLSSYEQYF
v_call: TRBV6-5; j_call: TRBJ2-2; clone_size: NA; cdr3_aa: CASGLRGGNTGELFF
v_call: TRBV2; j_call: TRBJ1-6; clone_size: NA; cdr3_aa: CASSDGTLGGGPYNSPLHF
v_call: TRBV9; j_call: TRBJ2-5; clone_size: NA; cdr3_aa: CASSAPIAGAQETQYF
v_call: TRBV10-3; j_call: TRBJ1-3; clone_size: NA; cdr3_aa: CAIRTFQGTSSGNTIYF
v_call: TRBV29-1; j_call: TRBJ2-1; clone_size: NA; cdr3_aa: CSVDWQGGNEQFF
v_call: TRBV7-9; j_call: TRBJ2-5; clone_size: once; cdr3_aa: CASSSPGGLKTQYF
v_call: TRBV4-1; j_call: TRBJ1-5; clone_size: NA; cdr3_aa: CASSSGTGGMVGQPQHF
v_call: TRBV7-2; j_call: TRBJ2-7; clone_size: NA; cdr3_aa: CASSLVVGESYEQYF
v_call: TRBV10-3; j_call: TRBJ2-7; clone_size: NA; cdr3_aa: CAIRGTRQEMGEQYF
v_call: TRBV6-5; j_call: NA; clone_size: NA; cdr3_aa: CASSYSDRGYEQYF
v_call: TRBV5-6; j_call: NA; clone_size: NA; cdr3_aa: CASSLEVAGGYEQYF
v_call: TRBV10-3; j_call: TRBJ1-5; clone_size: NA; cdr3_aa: CAISESKLTNNQPQHF
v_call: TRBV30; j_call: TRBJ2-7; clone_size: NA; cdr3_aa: CAWSMGGSYEQYF
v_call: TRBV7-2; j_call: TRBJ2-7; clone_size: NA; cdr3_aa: CASSFGIGGEQYF
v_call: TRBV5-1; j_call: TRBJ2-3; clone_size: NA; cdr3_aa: CASSSGSLMADTQYF
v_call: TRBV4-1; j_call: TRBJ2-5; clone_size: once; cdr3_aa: CASSQDQSAETQYF
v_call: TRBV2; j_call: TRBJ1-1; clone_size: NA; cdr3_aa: CASRTGIVTNTEAFF
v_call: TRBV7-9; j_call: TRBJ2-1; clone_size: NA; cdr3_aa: CASSGTGQGANEQFF
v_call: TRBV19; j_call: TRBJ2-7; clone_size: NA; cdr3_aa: CASSIVRTGLYEQYF
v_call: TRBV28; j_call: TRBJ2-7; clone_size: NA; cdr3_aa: CASRTDRGRVEQYF
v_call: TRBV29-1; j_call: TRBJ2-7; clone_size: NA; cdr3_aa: CSVLRGWGLRSREQYF
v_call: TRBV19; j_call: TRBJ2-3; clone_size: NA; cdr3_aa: CASSIWTSTDTQYF
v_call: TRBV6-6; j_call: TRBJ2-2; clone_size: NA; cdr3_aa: CASMAGAAGELFF
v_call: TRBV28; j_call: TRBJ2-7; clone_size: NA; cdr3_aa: CASSRHWTGQSYEQYF
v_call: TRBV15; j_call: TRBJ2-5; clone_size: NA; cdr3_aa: CATSKIETGGRETQYF
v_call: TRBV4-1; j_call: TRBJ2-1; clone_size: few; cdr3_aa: CASSQGRRLAGISSEQFF
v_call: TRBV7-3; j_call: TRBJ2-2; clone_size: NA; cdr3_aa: CASSFGVTGELFF
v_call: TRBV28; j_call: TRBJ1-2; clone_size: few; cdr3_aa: CASQSWAETYGYTF
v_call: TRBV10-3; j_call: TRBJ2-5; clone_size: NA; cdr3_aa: CAISGSEKETQYF